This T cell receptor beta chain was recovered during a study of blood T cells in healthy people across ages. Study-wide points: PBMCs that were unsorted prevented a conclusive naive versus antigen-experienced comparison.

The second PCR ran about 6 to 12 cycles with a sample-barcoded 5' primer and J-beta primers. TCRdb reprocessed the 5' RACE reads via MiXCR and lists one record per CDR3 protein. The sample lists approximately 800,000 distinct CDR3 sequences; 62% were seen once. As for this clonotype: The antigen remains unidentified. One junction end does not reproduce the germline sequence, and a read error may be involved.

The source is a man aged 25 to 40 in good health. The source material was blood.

In DNA, the CDR3 is TGCAGCGTGGATGGGTCCGGGACTAGCGGATCCTACAGTGAGCAGTTCTTC. It is translated as CSVDGSGTSGSYSEQFF. The chain links TRBV29-1 to TRBJ2-1; 11 bases are shared with TRBD2. This CDR3 is built from 17 residues. The germline V gene encodes CDR1 SQVTM and CDR2 ANQGSEA.